The clone carrying this T cell receptor beta chain has a single count. Sequenced by immunoSEQ multiplex PCR; TCRdb stores in-frame clones only, minus some. The sample includes about 97,000 clones, about nine tenths of them seen just once. After removal of 3 bases from V and 4 bases from J, the junction contained 6 bases not matched to a gene. In germline, CDR1 is KGHDR, CDR2 SFDVKD. The CDR3 runs 17 residues. One Seattle source followed patients from active infection through their disease course. The data originate from a study of blood T cell repertoires in COVID-19. The TCR comes from a woman aged 50 to 60 with COVID-19, enrolled during active disease. V is TRBV24-1 and J is TRBJ2-6; 9 bases agree with TRBD1. Material: peripheral blood. The CDR3 loop is CATSDAGTGFGANVLTF. The CDR3 nucleotides are TGTGCCACCAGTGATGCCGGGACAGGGTTCGGGGCCAACGTCCTGACTTTC.